The 32 T cell receptor beta chains below all came from one sample that was sequenced in a study of blood T cells in healthy people across ages (dated by TCRdb to between 2015 and 2017). Libraries were made using 5' RACE. The reads were generated on an Illumina HiSeq 2500. The second PCR ran for about 7 to 11 cycles and used a J-beta primer mix along with a sample-barcoded 5' primer. Starting from the raw public reads, TCRdb applied fastp trimming at Q25, assembled clones with MiXCR and retained in-frame beta chains. Under each unique CDR3 protein, matching rows form one entry showing the most common genes and DNA. This sample comprises approximately 850,000 distinct CDR3 sequences, roughly 60% of them detected only once. 22% of the sample is in the top ten clones. Sequencing was performed on blood. The receptors stem from a man aged 25-40 years in good health.

This chain joins TRBV12-5 and TRBJ2-3, with D unclear. Germline assignment: CDR1 LGHNT and CDR2 FRNRAP. This CDR3 comprises 16 residues. The ends were cut back, 2 bases at V and 3 bases at J, with 15 bases in the middle. This chain's CDR3 is CASGLSSYEGTDTQYF. The CDR3 region has the DNA TGTGCTAGTGGTTTGTCCTCATACGAAGGGACAGATACGCAGTATTTT.

The chain combines TRBV6-2 or TRBV6-3 with TRBJ2-1; 10 nucleotides align to TRBD2. This CDR3 spans 14 amino acids. From germline, CDR1 is MNHEY and CDR2 SVGEGT. V trimming: 7 bases; J trimming: 8 bases; junction bases outside the gene matches: 8. The CDR3 bases are TGTGCCAGCAAAAGCGGGAGGGTGGTATATGAGCAGTTCTTC. The encoded protein is CASKSGRVVYEQFF.

In its sample, this clonotype was seen a few times. CDR3 in amino acids: CASSQQGRETQYF. CDR3 bases: TGTGCCAGCAGTCAACAGGGGAGGGAGACCCAGTACTTC. V usage is TRBV6-5 and J usage is TRBJ2-5, with a possible D match to TRBD1 (7 bases). Germline lookup yields CDR1 MNHEY and CDR2 SVGAGI. V lost 5 bases and J 5 bases, leaving 12 bases between the germline ends. The CDR3 contains 13 residues.

For the CDR3, the DNA is TGTGCCAGCAGCCAGGGGGGGGGTTTAATGAATGAGCAGTTCTTC. The encoded protein is CASSQGGGLMNEQFF. The gene calls are TRBV9 and TRBJ2-1, with D tentatively TRBD1 or TRBD2 (7 bases each). CDR1 is SGDLS, CDR2 YYNGEE, per germline. V lost 4 bases and J 7 bases, leaving 18 bases between the germline ends. This CDR3 region has 15 residues.

The chain couples TRBV28 to TRBJ2-7; 10 bases are shared with TRBD1. Germline V CDR1 and CDR2: MDHEN, SYDVKM. The J segment lost 0 bases and the V segment lost 3 bases, leaving 2 bases of the junction unmatched. The length of the CDR3 is 15 residues. CDR3 sequence reads: CASSFGTGVSYEQYF. CDR3 DNA sequence: TGTGCCAGCAGTTTCGGGACAGGGGTCTCCTACGAGCAGTACTTC.

This clonotype showed up just a few times. The chain is built from TRBV20-1 and TRBJ1-5, with D maybe TRBD1 (5 bases). The CDR3 loop spans 15 amino acids. Trimming cost V 1 base and J 5 bases, with 15 bases left between them. Germline V lookup: CDR1 DFQATT, CDR2 SNEGSKA (reference sequence). In DNA, the CDR3 is TGCAGTGCTAGAGTAAGGGGACGCATCGATCAGCCCCAGCATTTT. Its translation is CSARVRGRIDQPQHF.

This sequence joins TRBV12-5 and TRBJ2-7; D might be TRBD2 (6 bases). V gave up 2 bases and J gave up 2 bases, with 13 bases separating them. CDR1 LGHNT and CDR2 FRNRAP come from the germline V gene. The CDR3 has 15 amino acids. DNA of the CDR3: TGTGCTAGTGGTTTGATAGCGGAAGGGCCCTACGAGCAGTACTTC. Protein product: CASGLIAEGPYEQYF.

V and J are TRBV7-2 and TRBJ1-2; 7 bases map to TRBD1. Germline values: CDR1 SGHTA, CDR2 FQGNSA. The V segment lost 5 bases and the J segment 8 bases; nucleotides outside the gene matches: 5. The length of the CDR3 is 12 residues. This CDR3 is CASSQTGCGYTF. The CDR3 DNA reads as TGTGCCAGCAGCCAGACAGGGTGCGGCTACACCTTC.

This clonotype was seen a single time. A much larger clone lies a single base off, so this may be a read error. The chain carries TRBV9 and TRBJ2-1, with D maybe TRBD1 (6 bases). Between the trimmed V and J ends, which lost 4 bases and 10 bases, there was a span of 24 bases. CDR1 is SGDLS and CDR2 is YYNGEE in the germline V gene. There are 16 residues in the CDR3. The CDR3 coding sequence is TGTGCCAGCAGCTGCCGGAAAGGGACACGACCCTACGAGCAGTTCTTC. Translating gives CASSCRKGTRPYEQFF. Supplemented by reference TRBV9 and TRBJ2-1, the full variable domain reads DSGVTQTPKHLITATGQRVTLRCSPRSGDLSVYWYQQSLDQGLQFLIQYYNGEERAKGNILERFSAQQFPDLHSELNLSSLELGDSALYFCASSCRKGTRPYEQFFGPGTRLTVL.

This rearrangement joins TRBV4-2 to TRBJ1-1; a weak D match, TRBD1 (5 bases). In germline, CDR1 is LGHNA, CDR2 YNFKEQ. V was shortened by 1 base and J by 5 bases, with 17 bases between the two germline ends. This CDR3 region has 16 residues. The CDR3 nucleotides read TGTGCCAGCAGCCAAGGGCTCGCGCGAGGGGCAACTGAAGCTTTCTTT. Translated: CASSQGLARGATEAFF.

This clonotype was seen more than once but under ten times. DNA for the CDR3: TGTGCCAGCAGCCCCCAGGGGGCGGACCAGTACTTC. Its translation is CASSPQGADQYF. This sequence joins TRBV5-5 and TRBJ2-7, with 8 bases that match TRBD1. The CDR3 is 12 amino acids. Germline-derived CDR1 and CDR2 are SGHKS and YYEKEE (reference sequence). V was pared by 4 bases and J by 10 bases, with 7 bases of the junction left unmatched.

The J gene is TRBJ2-5, the V gene TRBV12-3 or TRBV12-4; D not certain. The J call may be incorrect, as the DNA end agrees better with TRBJ2-1. CDR3 length: 14 amino acids. CDR3 region: CASSNTTGQETQFF. CDR3 nucleotide sequence: TGTGCCAGCAGTAACACGACGGGCCAAGAGACCCAGTTCTTC.

Only a few counts were recorded for this clonotype. This chain uses TRBV20-1 with TRBJ2-5; the D is unclear. This CDR3 region has 13 residues. Trimming removed 6 bases from V and 5 bases from J, with 16 bases in between. The germline gives CDR1 DFQATT, CDR2 SNEGSKA (reference sequence). The CDR3 nucleotides read TGCAGTGCCCAGGACGGCCATTGGGAGACCCAGTACTTC. It encodes CSAQDGHWETQYF.

This clonotype was observed a handful of times. The CDR3 protein is CATSRQGYGSYNEQFF. The CDR3 coding sequence is TGTGCCACCAGCAGACAGGGGTACGGCTCCTACAATGAGCAGTTCTTC. This chain links TRBV15 with TRBJ2-1; TRBD1 might be the D (6 bases). With 2 bases removed from V and 0 bases from J, the gap between germline ends came to 11 bases. The germline CDR1 and CDR2 sequences are LNHNV and YYDKDF (reference sequence). This CDR3 is 16 amino acids long.

Only a few counts were recorded for this clonotype. V gene TRBV10-3 combines with J gene TRBJ2-7; D ambiguous. The germline V gene has CDR1 ENHRY and CDR2 SYGVKD. The V gene lost 4 bases and the J gene lost 0 bases, with 10 bases spanning the gap. The CDR3 length is 14 residues. CDR3 protein: CAISGAGRSYEQYF. CDR3 in DNA: TGTGCCATCAGTGGGGCCGGACGCTCCTACGAGCAGTACTTC.

This clonotype was recorded once. The chain couples TRBV6-1 to TRBJ2-5; tentative D call: TRBD2 (7 bases). This CDR3 region has 14 residues. The germline CDR1 and CDR2 sequences are MNHNS and SASEGT. Trimming cost V 8 bases and J 3 bases, with 16 bases left between them. The CDR3 bases are TGTGCCAGCCAATCTGGGGGGGGCGAAGAGACCCAGTACTTC. Its translation: CASQSGGGEETQYF.

In this sample, this clonotype turned up a few times. J is TRBJ1-2 and V is TRBV28, with unresolved D. The germline V gene encodes CDR1 MDHEN and CDR2 SYDVKM. The CDR3 has 14 amino acids. V dropped 8 bases and J dropped 7 bases, with 20 bases sitting between them. The CDR3, as DNA: TGTGCCAGCCGGTTAGGAGGCATGCGGGTTGGCTACACCTTC. Translated, it gives CASRLGGMRVGYTF.

The gene calls are TRBV20-1 and TRBJ2-7; possible D gene TRBD1, 6 bases. Germline V lookup: CDR1 DFQATT, CDR2 SNEGSKA (reference sequence). The CDR3 contains 15 residues. Trimming took off 6 bases at V and 0 bases at J, with 18 bases between the two ends. The CDR3: CSALEATGRSYEQYF. The CDR3 DNA reads as TGCAGTGCACTCGAAGCGACAGGCCGCTCCTACGAGCAGTACTTC.

This clonotype was seen only a few times. The chain joins TRBV29-1 to TRBJ2-1; D not certain. This CDR3 has 12 amino acids. CDR1 and CDR2 from the germline V gene are SQVTM and ANQGSEA. Trimming shortened V by 5 bases and J by 4 bases, and 9 bases separated the two germline ends. The CDR3 reads CSVFTGYNEQFF. The CDR3, as DNA: TGCAGCGTTTTCACGGGTTACAATGAGCAGTTCTTC.

The genes are TRBV12-3 or TRBV12-4 and TRBJ2-6; 7 bases align to TRBD1. V lost 5 bases to trimming and J lost 0 bases; unmatched junction nucleotides: 10. The CDR3 is made up of 18 amino acids. The CDR3: CASSPSGTVYSGANVLTF. The CDR3 DNA sequence: TGTGCCAGCAGTCCCTCCGGGACAGTTTACTCTGGGGCCAACGTCCTGACTTTC.

The chain is built from TRBV7-9 and TRBJ2-5; no firm D call. The J call may be in error: the DNA end matches TRBJ2-7 better. The length of the CDR3 is 11 residues. Germline V gene lookup returns CDR1 SEHNR and CDR2 FQNEAQ (reference sequence). The CDR3 region is CASSLLLEQYF. In DNA, the CDR3 is TGTGCCAGCAGCTTACTCCTCGAGCAGTACTTC.

This rearrangement joins TRBV4-2 to TRBJ1-1; D remains unclear. V was cut by 1 base and J by 1 base, with 10 bases left in between. This CDR3 contains 15 residues. CDR1 is LGHNA and CDR2 is YNFKEQ in the germline V gene. CDR3 nucleotide sequence: TGTGCCAGCAGCCAAGTGGGTTTATGGAACACTGAAGCTTTCTTT. Residues: CASSQVGLWNTEAFF.

The J gene is TRBJ1-2, the V gene TRBV5-1; 9 bases are a match to TRBD1. V lost 4 bases to trimming and J lost 5 bases; unmatched junction nucleotides: 6. CDR3 length: 14 residues. Germline-derived CDR1 and CDR2 are SGHRS and YFSETQ. CDR3 protein: CASSQSTGGYGYTF. Here the CDR3 DNA reads TGCGCCAGCAGCCAGTCGACAGGGGGATATGGCTACACCTTC.

This clonotype was picked up a small number of times. This chain uses TRBV7-2 with TRBJ1-6; 9 bases fit TRBD1. Looked up from germline, CDR1 is SGHTA and CDR2 is FQGNSA. The CDR3 has 15 residues. Trimming at V came to 4 bases and at J to 9 bases, leaving 7 bases not matched to a gene. The CDR3 region is CASSYAGQGASPLHF. The CDR3, as DNA: TGTGCCAGCAGCTACGCGGGACAGGGAGCTTCACCCCTCCACTTT.

CDR3 residues: CASSQDSPEQYF. The DNA of the CDR3 is TGTGCCAGCAGCCAAGATAGCCCCGAGCAGTACTTC. The chain is built from TRBV3-1 and TRBJ2-4; D is uncertain. The closer fit of TRBJ2-7 to the DNA end suggests the J call may be wrong. This CDR3 is 12 amino acids long. Germline loops: CDR1 LGHDT, CDR2 YNNKEL (reference sequence).

This clonotype was seen only a few times. This chain joins TRBV20-1 and TRBJ2-3; D unresolved. CDR3 length equals 11 residues. V lost 4 bases, J lost 4 bases, and 6 bases lay in between. In germline, CDR1 is DFQATT, CDR2 SNEGSKA (reference sequence). The CDR3 sequence: CSATDSDTQYF. CDR3 bases: TGCAGTGCTACCGACTCAGATACGCAGTATTTT.

The table lists this clonotype with a few counts. This sequence joins TRBV7-2 and TRBJ2-1, with 7 bases fitting TRBD1. This CDR3 has 15 amino acids. Germline V CDR1 and CDR2: SGHTA, FQGNSA. The junction had 3 bases not matched to a gene; V was cut back by 2 bases and J by 2 bases. The CDR3 spells CASSLKGAAYNEQFF. The CDR3 DNA follows: TGTGCCAGCAGCTTAAAGGGGGCGGCCTACAATGAGCAGTTCTTC.

The chain recombines TRBV6-1 with TRBJ2-4, with unresolved D. The J call may be incorrect, as the DNA end agrees better with TRBJ2-5. CDR3 length: 13 residues. Germline CDR1 and CDR2: MNHNS and SASEGT. The CDR3 is CATFDQIQETQYF. Here the CDR3 DNA reads TGTGCCACGTTTGATCAGATCCAAGAGACCCAGTACTTC.

V and J are TRBV20-1 and TRBJ1-5; 12 bases map to TRBD1. The CDR3 is 16 residues long. Germline CDR1 reads DFQATT; CDR2 reads SNEGSKA (reference sequence). V dropped 4 bases and J dropped 4; count of bases not matched to a gene: 8. In DNA form, the CDR3 reads TGCAGTGCTACGCCGGGACAGGGGGCGGATAATCAGCCCCAGCATTTT. This gives the protein CSATPGQGADNQPQHF.

This chain links TRBV27 with TRBJ2-3, with 7 bases matching TRBD1. This CDR3 region has 13 residues. Germline assignment: CDR1 MNHEY and CDR2 SMNVEV (reference sequence). The J segment lost 5 bases and the V segment lost 5 bases, leaving 4 bases of the junction unmatched. In DNA form, the CDR3 reads TGTGCCAGCAGTGCTACAGGGGAAGATACGCAGTATTTT. It yields the protein CASSATGEDTQYF.

This rearrangement joins TRBV20-1 to TRBJ1-6, with no clear D. V was trimmed by 1 base and J by 5 bases, leaving 12 bases between them. The germline V gene has CDR1 DFQATT and CDR2 SNEGSKA (reference sequence). This CDR3 spans 15 amino acids. CDR3 sequence: CSARGPGPHNSPLHF. CDR3 nucleotides: TGCAGTGCTAGAGGCCCCGGACCGCATAATTCACCCCTCCACTTT.

With regard to this clonotype: The junction and the germline gene differ at one end; a read error may be behind it. The J gene is TRBJ1-2, the V gene TRBV7-9; TRBD1 matches at 8 bases. Germline CDR1 reads SEHNR; CDR2 reads FQNEAQ (reference sequence). CDR3 length: 14 amino acids. CDR3 sequence: CASSPGQAVGGYTF. DNA of the CDR3: TGCGCCAGCAGCCCGGGACAGGCCGTCGGGGGCTACACCTTC.